The T cell receptor beta chain described here comes from a study of cytotoxic CD8 clonotypes in ibrutinib-treated CLL. As for the study in general: The sample average was 255,043 productive templates and more than 90,000 productive rearrangements. Findings and caveats of the study: Increased clonality at ibrutinib response gave way to a return toward baseline at progression.

Measured with immunoSEQ multiplex PCR; TCRdb has only the in-frame clones, and not every one. The profile shows around 40,000 clones, under 80% of them singletons. A note on this clone: The antigen is undetermined.

The length of the CDR3 is 16 residues. Trimming took 1 base from V and 2 from J; bases not matched to a gene: 7. Germline V gene lookup returns CDR1 SNHLY and CDR2 FYNNEI. This receptor was obtained from a human donor with chronic lymphocytic leukemia. The specimen was PBMCs, collected at disease progression, from a patient treated with ibrutinib. The chain links TRBV2 to TRBJ2-7; 8 positions agree with TRBD1. The CDR3 region is CASSEVPTGVPYEQYF. DNA for the CDR3: TGTGCCAGCAGTGAAGTTCCGACAGGGGTGCCCTACGAGCAGTACTTC.